This T cell receptor beta chain was obtained from a study of vaccination and CD4 T cells after COVID-19. Study as a whole: Every participant was given two doses of BNT162b2 or mRNA-1273 vaccine. Each of the control cultures got a CEFX pool, an HIV-1 Nef pool, or no peptide.

The treatment is: approximately 9-day PBMC culture with coronavirus spike peptide pools or control peptides (ViraFEST assay). Gathered ahead of the COVID-19 pandemic (2011-2018) were the CD4+ T cells of the unexposed donor. If enough cells were available, CD4+ T cells from unexposed donors were probed with SARS-CoV-2 S/N and four cold-coronavirus spikes. Cultured CD4+ T-cell DNA underwent Oncomine TCR Beta short-read sequencing. Researchers extracted genomic DNA from CD4+ T cells that had been cultured. TCRdb ran MiXCR on the PCR reads and lists one entry per CDR3 protein. The sample consists of approximately 9,000 distinct CDR3 sequences, about 34% of them appearing once. As to this clonotype: Its specificity is unknown.

There are 16 residues in the CDR3. V dropped 0 bases and J dropped 0; count of bases not matched to a gene: 5. Germline V gene lookup returns CDR1 DFQATT and CDR2 SNEGSKA (reference sequence). The clonotype originates from a human donor in good health. Sequencing input: CD4+ T cells from blood, cultured in vitro. The rearrangement joins TRBV20-1 to TRBJ2-7; 10 bases match TRBD2. Written as DNA, the CDR3 is TGCAGTGCTAGAGATTCAGCGGGAGGGCCCTCCTACGAGCAGTACTTC. Amino acid sequence: CSARDSAGGPSYEQYF.